This TCR beta chain was sequenced in a study of regulatory T cells in long-lasting Graves disease. Study at large: Recently diagnosed Graves' patients had received antithyroid drugs for under 3 months. Broader study findings: Lower TCR diversity characterized persistent Graves' patients relative to newly diagnosed patients. Peripheral blood was the sole material, not thyroid tissue. Persistent disease preferred TRBV28, TRBJ1-2 and TRBJ2-5.

Trimming left V 3 bases short and J 12 bases short, with 20 bases between. CDR1 and CDR2 (germline): KGHDR, SFDVKD. This CDR3 contains 15 residues. In its sample, this clonotype was seen many times. Its antigen remains unidentified. Libraries of TCR beta came from iRepertoire HTBI primers plus Arm-PCR of CDR3 regions. Each CDR3 protein gets one entry after TCRdb re-called the multiplex PCR reads with MiXCR. In the table there are about 400,000 distinct CDR3 sequences, less than 20% of which are singletons. The time point is: newly diagnosed GD, antithyroid drugs for less than 3 months. Isolated PBMC RNA provided the starting material for the TCR library.

The origin of this receptor is a female donor with Graves disease. Specimen: peripheral blood mononuclear cells (PBMCs), collected at new diagnosis, from a patient treated with antithyroid drugs. The rearrangement links TRBV24-1 to TRBJ2-1; TRBD2 might be the D (7 bases). CDR3 loop: CATSDGGAQLGGQFF. The CDR3 DNA reads TGTGCCACCAGTGATGGGGGGGCTCAGCTAGGTGGGCAGTTCTTC.